These 3 T cell receptor beta chains share one sample of origin, sequenced in a study. MiXCR, run by TCRdb on the RT-PCR reads, gives a single entry per CDR3 protein. The sample comprises more than 600,000 distinct CDR3 sequences, 11% to 15% of which are singletons, and roughly 4% rests with the top ten. Sequenced: memory CD4+ T cells from blood. These receptors were collected from a female donor in good health, serving as a healthy control.

This clonotype was found many times. The genes are TRBV6-6 and TRBJ1-5; the match to TRBD1 covers 8 bases. Looked up from germline, CDR1 is MNHNY and CDR2 is SVGAGI (reference sequence). CDR3 length equals 14 residues. After removal of 0 bases from V and 7 bases from J, the junction contained 2 bases not matched to a gene. Here the CDR3 DNA reads TGTGCCAGCAGTTACTCGACAGGGGAACAGCCCCAGCATTTT. It yields the protein CASSYSTGEQPQHF.

A few counts support this clonotype. The rearrangement uses TRBV15 and TRBJ1-6; possible D gene TRBD1, 6 bases. The CDR3 has 15 residues. V was clipped by 0 bases and J by 9 bases, with 12 bases between them. In germline, CDR1 is LNHNV, CDR2 YYDKDF (reference sequence). The CDR3 region is CATSRDRGGGSPLHF. The DNA for the CDR3 is TGTGCCACCAGCAGAGATCGAGGGGGGGGTTCACCCCTCCACTTT.

This clonotype was counted only a few times. The CDR3 is CASRDAYEQYF. DNA for the CDR3: TGTGCCAGCAGGGACGCCTACGAGCAGTACTTC. The chain couples TRBV27 to TRBJ2-7; the D is unclear. The germline V and J ends were trimmed by 6 bases and 2 bases, with 5 bases remaining between them. The CDR3 extends over 11 amino acids. From germline, CDR1 is MNHEY and CDR2 SMNVEV (reference sequence).